This TCR beta chain was sequenced during a study of tumor-infiltrating lymphocytes in primary liver carcinoma (dated by TCRdb to about 2017). In terms of the full investigation: Surgical resection was performed in China between November 2015 and early 2016 on five or six patients with histopathologically diagnosed primary liver carcinoma. Of the five patients (three men and two women, aged 30 to 69 years), four had hepatocellular carcinoma and one had combined HCC and intrahepatic cholangiocarcinoma. Roughly 3.5 to 7.5 million productive TCRbeta reads were obtained per sample, and no significant difference in read depth was found between tissue types. TCRbeta repertoire sequencing covered 35 specimens from 5 patients: 25 or so tumor regions, 5 adjacent noncancerous liver tissues and 5 peripheral blood samples. The study combined TCRbeta repertoire sequencing, expression microarrays and whole-exome sequencing across five regions of each liver tumor, with adjacent normal tissue and blood. Repertoires from technical replicates were highly reproducible, with mean shared-clone rates near 0.89 and correlation coefficients above 0.95. The five patients had tumors staged T1-T3 N0M0, with maximum diameters ranging from roughly 4 to 10 cm.

The CDR3 numbers 15 residues from cysteine through phenylalanine. Of all the DNA, just the CDR3 is kept, 45 bases in frame from base 1. V is shortened by 4 bases, J by 2 bases, and the region joining them spans 12 bases. Sequences SGHNT (CDR1) and YENEEA (CDR2) are obtained from the germline V gene. The paper as a whole reports these results and caveats: The top 250 clones made up a significantly larger repertoire fraction in tumors than in blood (p = 0.039). Consistent with antigen-driven expansion, pairs of tumor regions showed higher repertoire overlap (mean roughly 36%) than either tumor-adjacent pairs (approximately 17%) or tumor-blood pairs (roughly 14%). Comparison of CD4+ and CD8+ T cell repertoires was precluded by the use of bulk unsorted samples. Because sequencing covered only the TCR beta chain and unpaired alpha chains were not captured, true repertoire diversity is likely underestimated. Only a few patients were included in the study, and the authors note that the findings should be validated in a larger study.

Blood RNA was extracted from unsorted whole blood using TRIzol reagent, and germline DNA was obtained with the DNeasy Blood & Tissue kit. At the time of sampling, the patients were treatment-naive and had chronic HBV infection. Around 4 milliliters of peripheral blood were collected into K2EDTA tubes before surgery. This clonotype has at least ten counts. It has no known antigen specificity. The input lacks base qualities; no much larger clone sits a single base away. Using a constant-region primer and ProtoScript II reverse transcriptase, TCRbeta-specific cDNA was reverse-transcribed from approximately 500 ng total RNA. TCRbeta libraries were built with three nested multiplex PCR rounds, a slightly modified ARM-PCR procedure. The first two PCR rounds used multiplex TRBV1-TRBV30 forward primers with a Cbeta reverse primer, each for about 9 cycles. Sample barcodes and Illumina adapters were attached in a final 25-cycle PCR using Deep VentR polymerase. Before sequencing, amplicons of 200-500 bp were gel-purified using a QIAquick gel extraction kit. An Illumina HiSeq 2500 was used to sequence the TCRbeta amplicons with 250-bp paired-end reads. The original pipeline was this. Quality trimming of reads was performed with Trimmomatic v0.33, and paired reads were merged with FLASH v1.2.11 so that full CDR3 sequences could be recovered. MiGEC v1.2.1b assigned V, D and J germline segments to the rearranged TCRbeta sequences. Clonotype statistics and Shannon-Wiener diversity indices were calculated with VDJtools v1.0.0. To reduce sampling bias, subsequent analyses other than the diversity analysis used only the 250 most abundant clonotypes in each sample. TCRdb reprocessing: public reads trimmed at Q25 with fastp, clones called with MiXCR, in-frame beta chains kept. Identical CDR3 protein sequences are pooled into one entry, listed with their most common genes and DNA. V and J calls and clone size were set by TCRdb, not the authors. This sample holds around 170,000 distinct CDR3 sequences; about 55% were observed only once. Together, the top ten hold roughly 76% of the sample.

The receptor comes from a man aged 40-50 years with primary liver carcinoma and hepatitis B virus infection. Sequencing was done on a sample of peripheral blood. The chain couples TRBV11-3 to TRBJ1-5; a confident D gene designation cannot be given. The bases read TGTGCCAGCAGCTCCCCGGGTCTTGGCAATCAGCCCCAGCATTTT. Its translation reads: CASSSPGLGNQPQHF.